The source of this TCR beta chain is a study of T cells after yellow fever vaccination. TCRdb reprocessed the 5' RACE reads via MiXCR and lists one record per CDR3 protein. The sample has about 22,000 distinct CDR3 sequences; 5.2% are singletons. The table lists this clonotype with many counts. Study-level findings and limits: There were almost no vaccine-responding clonotypes detectable in the sorted memory subsets on day 0.

This material consisted of PBMCs, either bulk or a sorted T-cell subset (CD4+, CD8+, memory, or dextramer-sorted; not recorded which), taken more than 35 days after the first yellow fever vaccination. The sequence came from a man aged 18 to 29 who received the YFV17D yellow fever vaccine.

This CDR3 is CASSFQGYEQFF. The CDR3 coding sequence is TGTGCCAGCAGTTTCCAAGGGTATGAGCAGTTCTTC. The rearrangement joins TRBV12-3 or TRBV12-4 to TRBJ2-1; no definite D call. The V end was cut by 3 bases, the J end by 8 bases, with 8 bases between. This CDR3 contains 12 residues.